A single sample is the source of the 21 T cell receptor beta chains below, sequenced in a study of blood T cell repertoires in COVID-19. TCRdb's copy holds only in-frame clones and misses some; the assay was immunoSEQ multiplex PCR. Among 240,000 or so clones, approximately 83% were seen once, and the ten largest hold about 1.9%. Sequencing used peripheral blood. The receptors come from a man aged 30 to 45 who had recovered from COVID-19.

The V gene is TRBV7-3, the J gene TRBJ1-5; 9 bases match TRBD1. The ends lost 5 bases at V and 1 base at J; junction bases unmatched: 3. The CDR3 contains 15 residues. Germline V CDR1 and CDR2: SGHTA, FQGTGA. CDR3 DNA sequence: TGTGCCAGCAGCAAGACAGGGGGGAGCAATCAGCCCCAGCATTTT. The encoded protein is CASSKTGGSNQPQHF.

V and J are TRBV4-1 and TRBJ1-2; the match to TRBD1 covers 10 bases. Trimming cost V 4 bases and J 4 bases; bases outside gene matches: 12. Germline CDR1 and CDR2: MGHRA and YSYEKL. The CDR3 has 17 amino acids. CDR3 DNA sequence: TGCGCCAGCAGCCGAACGACCCGGGACAGGGGCGTCTATGGCTACACCTTC. Its protein product is CASSRTTRDRGVYGYTF.

CDR3 amino acids: CASSQDRSGYTF. In nucleotides, the CDR3 is TGTGCCAGCAGCCAAGATAGATCTGGCTACACCTTC. The chain combines TRBV3-1 (or the pseudogene TRBV3-2) with TRBJ1-2; D ambiguous. The CDR3 consists of 12 residues. CDR1 is LGHDT and CDR2 is YNNKEL in the germline V gene (reference sequence). The V and J ends lost 0 bases and 7 bases respectively, with 6 bases between them.

This rearrangement joins TRBV9 to TRBJ2-1; the match to TRBD2 covers 12 bases. In germline, CDR1 is SGDLS, CDR2 YYNGEE. The length of the CDR3 is 14 residues. Unmatched junction bases numbered 9, after V lost 5 bases and J lost 12 bases. CDR3 bases: TGTGCCAGCAGTCCTAGCGGGGGGGCCCCGTGGCAGTTCTTC. It specifies CASSPSGGAPWQFF.

The chain couples TRBV28 to TRBJ2-1, with a tentative D call TRBD2 (5 bases). CDR1 is MDHEN, CDR2 SYDVKM, per germline. V was trimmed by 6 bases and J by 1 base, leaving 13 bases between them. The CDR3 extends over 15 amino acids. DNA of the CDR3: TGTGCCAGCAGGGAGCCGGGAACTTCCTACAATGAGCAGTTCTTC. Protein: CASREPGTSYNEQFF.

The J gene is TRBJ2-3, the V gene TRBV2; TRBD1 matches 7 bases. The CDR3 extends over 13 amino acids. The germline CDR1 and CDR2 sequences are SNHLY and FYNNEI. The junction had 4 bases not matched to a gene; V was cut back by 8 bases and J by 2 bases. The CDR3 sequence: CASGQEFTDTQYF. The CDR3 bases are TGTGCCAGCGGACAGGAGTTCACAGATACGCAGTATTTT. Full variable domain (outside the CDR3, taken from reference TRBV2 and TRBJ2-3): EPEVTQTPSHQVTQMGQEVILRCVPISNHLYFYWYRQILGQKVEFLVSFYNNEISEKSEIFDDQFSVERPDGSNFTLKIRSTKLEDSAMYFCASGQEFTDTQYFGPGTRLTVL.

The chain uses TRBV6-2 or TRBV6-3 and TRBJ2-3; D remains ambiguous. The CDR3 has 12 amino acids. Germline assignment: CDR1 MNHEY and CDR2 SVGEGT. The V end was cut by 2 bases, the J end by 2 bases, with 2 bases between. The CDR3 bases are TGTGCCAGCAGTTACCTCACAGATACGCAGTATTTT. This translates into CASSYLTDTQYF.

The rearrangement links TRBV28 to TRBJ2-3; TRBD1 matches at 8 bases. Germline lookup yields CDR1 MDHEN and CDR2 SYDVKM. The CDR3 runs to 17 residues. Germline trimming cut 5 bases from V and 3 bases from J; bases unmatched to any gene: 13. The CDR3 DNA reads TGTGCCAGCAGTCCCCCGACAGGGGCGGGTGCTACAGATACGCAGTATTTT. Residues: CASSPPTGAGATDTQYF.

This chain connects TRBV7-9 to TRBJ2-1; TRBD2 agrees at 8 bases. The CDR3 is 16 residues long. V was clipped by 3 bases and J by 5 bases; unmatched bases: 9. Germline loops: CDR1 SEHNR, CDR2 FQNEAQ (reference sequence). The CDR3 is CASSLRRGASHNEQFF. Here the CDR3 DNA reads TGTGCCAGCAGCTTGAGGCGGGGGGCGTCTCACAATGAGCAGTTCTTC.

The V call is TRBV19, the J call TRBJ2-2; 10 bases match TRBD1. Germline V lookup: CDR1 LNHDA, CDR2 SQIVND (reference sequence). This CDR3 is 15 amino acids long. Trimming cost V 3 bases and J 7 bases; bases outside gene matches: 5. CDR3 sequence: CASSIDRGRNGELFF. The CDR3 region has the DNA TGTGCCAGTAGTATCGACAGGGGGCGGAACGGGGAGCTGTTTTTT.

The chain combines TRBV12-3 or TRBV12-4 with TRBJ2-1; D unresolved. The CDR3 runs 13 residues. V was pared by 7 bases and J by 6 bases, with 13 bases between. CDR3 nucleotide sequence: TGTGCCAGCACCTTGCGCTGGTCCAATGAGCAGTTCTTC. Protein: CASTLRWSNEQFF.

The gene calls are TRBV5-6 and TRBJ1-2; D is ambiguous. The length of the CDR3 is 12 residues. V was cut by 4 bases and J by 4 bases, with 8 bases left in between. CDR1 is SGHDT and CDR2 is YYEEEE in the germline V gene. The CDR3 spells CASSLVAYGYTF. CDR3 sequence (DNA): TGTGCCAGCAGCCTGGTGGCCTATGGCTACACCTTC.

This clone appeared a single time. The chain has TRBV28 and TRBJ1-2; TRBD1 agrees at 10 bases. J was trimmed by 5 bases and V by 8 bases; bases with no gene match: 5. This CDR3 spans 13 amino acids. Germline CDR1 and CDR2: MDHEN and SYDVKM. The CDR3 DNA reads TGTGCCAGCGGCGACAGGGGGCCGTATGGCTACACCTTC. Translation: CASGDRGPYGYTF.

V gene TRBV28 combines with J gene TRBJ1-6; D not resolved. CDR1 is MDHEN, CDR2 SYDVKM, per germline. V lost 8 bases and J 2 bases, leaving 10 bases between the germline ends. The CDR3 extends over 14 amino acids. CDR3 bases: TGTGCCAGCGGCGGCAGCGCCTATAATTCACCCCTCCACTTT. Translation gives CASGGSAYNSPLHF.

The CDR3 DNA is TGTGCCAGCAGCTTAGCGCCGGGGGACGCGGTGTTCTGGGGCTACACCTTC. Translated: CASSLAPGDAVFWGYTF. The gene calls are TRBV7-2 and TRBJ1-2; possibly TRBD1 for D (5 bases). V lost 0 bases and J 8 bases, leaving 22 bases between the germline ends. Germline V gene lookup returns CDR1 SGHTA and CDR2 FQGNSA. There are 17 residues in the CDR3.

The sample holds one count of this clone. The chain is built from TRBV7-9 and TRBJ2-3, with 10 bases aligning to TRBD2. Trimming at V came to 0 bases and at J to 0 bases, leaving 3 bases not matched to a gene. Germline values: CDR1 SEHNR, CDR2 FQNEAQ (reference sequence). CDR3 size: 17 residues. The DNA of the CDR3 is TGTGCCAGCAGCTTAGCGTCTAGCGGGGGTAGCACAGATACGCAGTATTTT. This encodes CASSLASSGGSTDTQYF.

This chain uses TRBV29-1 with TRBJ1-2; D gene unclear. CDR1 SQVTM and CDR2 ANQGSEA come from the germline V gene. This CDR3 comprises 11 residues. V lost 6 bases and J 2 bases, leaving 7 bases between the germline ends. The CDR3 DNA reads TGCAGCGTGACACCAAACTATGGCTACACCTTC. Its protein is CSVTPNYGYTF.

The chain uses TRBV19 and TRBJ2-1; 7 nucleotides match TRBD2. Germline-derived CDR1 and CDR2 are LNHDA and SQIVND (reference sequence). The V and J ends lost 3 bases and 0 bases, in that order; junction bases with no gene match: 2. This CDR3 has 15 residues. The CDR3 sequence is CASSIGLDSYNEQFF. CDR3 coding DNA: TGTGCCAGTAGTATCGGACTAGACTCCTACAATGAGCAGTTCTTC.

The J gene is TRBJ1-2, the V gene TRBV28, with D tentatively TRBD1 (5 bases). Trimming pared 6 bases from V and 4 bases from J, leaving 21 bases between. The CDR3 spans 16 residues. Germline loops: CDR1 MDHEN, CDR2 SYDVKM. CDR3 nucleotide sequence: TGTGCCAGCAGACCTTTAGACCCCGGGACTGGCTATGGCTACACCTTC. As protein: CASRPLDPGTGYGYTF.

V gene TRBV9 combines with J gene TRBJ2-2; D might be TRBD2 (6 bases). V dropped 0 bases and J dropped 5 bases, with 17 bases sitting between them. CDR1 is SGDLS and CDR2 is YYNGEE in the germline V gene. The CDR3 has 17 amino acids. CDR3 nucleotides: TGTGCCAGCAGCGTAGGGCCGGGCGGGATGTCAACCGGGGAGCTGTTTTTT. Its translation is CASSVGPGGMSTGELFF.

This clone turned up a few times. The chain couples TRBV7-2 to TRBJ1-6; 7 bases match TRBD1. The germline V gene encodes CDR1 SGHTA and CDR2 FQGNSA. The CDR3 loop spans 14 amino acids. The ends lost 5 bases at V and 12 bases at J; junction bases unmatched: 10. Here the CDR3 reads CASSARQGTGPLHF. Written as DNA, the CDR3 is TGTGCCAGCAGCGCTAGACAGGGTACAGGACCCCTCCACTTT.